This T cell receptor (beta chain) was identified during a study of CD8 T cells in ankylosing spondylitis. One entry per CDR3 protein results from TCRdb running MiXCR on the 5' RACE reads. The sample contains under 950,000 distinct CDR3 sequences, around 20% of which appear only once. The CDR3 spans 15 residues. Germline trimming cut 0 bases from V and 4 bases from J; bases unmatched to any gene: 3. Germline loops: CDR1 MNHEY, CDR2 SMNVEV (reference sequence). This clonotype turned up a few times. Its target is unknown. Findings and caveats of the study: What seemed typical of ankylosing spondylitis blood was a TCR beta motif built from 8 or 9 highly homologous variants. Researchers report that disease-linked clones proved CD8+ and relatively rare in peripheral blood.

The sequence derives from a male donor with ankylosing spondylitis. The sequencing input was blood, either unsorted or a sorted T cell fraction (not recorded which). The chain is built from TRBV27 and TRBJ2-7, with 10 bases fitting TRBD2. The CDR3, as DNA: TGTGCCAGCAGTTTATCGGCTAGCGGGAGTTACGAGCAGTACTTC. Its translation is CASSLSASGSYEQYF.